This T cell receptor (beta chain) is drawn from a study of blood T cell repertoires in COVID-19. For the study at large: Nucleic acid was either cDNA or gDNA, and it came from T cells, B-cell-depleted T cells, or PBMCs.

Those who participated ranged in age from roughly 18 to 90 years and resided in roughly 26 US areas. Participants had their cohort set by participant-reported clinical history. V lost 3 bases and J lost 6; bases outside the gene matches: 9. CDR3 length: 16 residues. Germline CDR1 reads MDHEN; CDR2 reads SYDVKM. In the study's own analysis: Amplifying reference gene primers gave estimates of nucleated cell counts. Clones were read by immunoSEQ multiplex PCR, and TCRdb kept only the in-frame ones, dropping some. D and trimming were read from the DNA, whereas the V and J calls and clone size are those reported in that table. The sample has approximately 210,000 clones, roughly 88% seen once.

This TCR was sampled from a woman aged 45-60 years with acute COVID-19. The sequenced sample consisted of PBMCs or T cells enriched from blood (not recorded which). The chain links TRBV28 to TRBJ1-5, with TRBD1 matching over 9 bases. The CDR3 DNA sequence: TGTGCCAGCAGTTTCATTGACAGGGGGGCCTCTCAGCCCCAGCATTTT. It codes for CASSFIDRGASQPQHF.